These T cell receptor beta chains were read from a single sample in a study of shared clonotypes between healthy human individuals. The protocol was immunoSEQ multiplex PCR, while the TCRdb copy is restricted to in-frame clones and leaves out a portion. The sample has about 750,000 clones, around 92% seen once. Sample: naive CD8+ T cells sorted from blood. These receptors were collected from a man younger than 40 in good health. Both conserved end residues are part of each CDR3.

v_call	j_call	cdr3_aa
TRBV5-8	TRBJ2-7	CASSLVGGGPTYEQYF
TRBV7-9	TRBJ1-5	CASSLGTGRERGQPQHF
TRBV4-1	TRBJ2-7	CASSHILAGAAEQYF
TRBV20-1	TRBJ1-2	CSASGAYGYTF
TRBV28	TRBJ1-5	CASSSGGSRNQPQHF
TRBV14	TRBJ2-7	CASSLGTASYEQYF
TRBV14	TRBJ1-2	CASSQGRGQRYGYTF
TRBV14	TRBJ2-1	CASSQVLAVTYNEQFF
TRBV27	TRBJ1-1	CASSGWVGQEAFF
TRBV29-1	TRBJ2-1	CSVDSGSNPNEQFF
TRBV4-3	TRBJ1-2	CASSQDWSGPGGYTF
TRBV7-9	TRBJ1-5	CASSPGNQPQHF
TRBV5-4	TRBJ2-3	CASSVGSDTQYF
TRBV30	TRBJ1-5	CAWSGRGGNQPQHF
TRBV29-1	TRBJ2-5	CSVEGGDLKLSETQYF
TRBV5-1	TRBJ2-3	CASSWDTRSSTDTQYF
TRBV28	TRBJ2-1	CASSFPGVTKRNEQFF
TRBV27	TRBJ2-2	CASSLRDRPTGELFF
TRBV10-1	TRBJ2-1	CASSEAASGSGEQFF
TRBV7-9	TRBJ2-3	CASSSPLRDRGTDTQYF
TRBV13	TRBJ2-1	CASSLDGPKDEQFF
TRBV27	TRBJ2-5	CASSSHPQETQYF
TRBV9	TRBJ1-2	CASSVGAISKDGYTF
TRBV15	TRBJ2-1	CATSRDGIAAEQFF
TRBV7-9	TRBJ1-3	CASSLASRSGNTIYF
TRBV6-6	TRBJ2-1	CASRTRTESYNEQFF
TRBV11-3	TRBJ2-5	CASSLVRGETQYF
TRBV2	TRBJ1-1	CASRRGQGLSDGDTEAFF
TRBV4-3	TRBJ1-2	CASSQDTGREGPRDYGYTF